The 12 T cell receptor beta chains given below trace back to one sample, sequenced in a study of blood T cell repertoires in COVID-19. Profiled with immunoSEQ multiplex PCR; TCRdb holds only in-frame clones, not every one. The sample consists of 200,000 to 250,000 clones, about 85% of them appearing once. Input material: peripheral blood. These receptors all come from a man aged 45-60 years who had recovered from COVID-19.

V and J are TRBV2 and TRBJ2-2, with D unclear. CDR3 size: 15 residues. V was pared by 6 bases and J by 0 bases, with 11 bases between. The germline gives CDR1 SNHLY, CDR2 FYNNEI. The CDR3 spells CASRSTPTNTGELFF. The CDR3 region has the DNA TGTGCCAGCAGGTCCACCCCTACGAACACCGGGGAGCTGTTTTTT. The full variable domain, its missing parts supplied by reference TRBV2 and TRBJ2-2, is EPEVTQTPSHQVTQMGQEVILRCVPISNHLYFYWYRQILGQKVEFLVSFYNNEISEKSEIFDDQFSVERPDGSNFTLKIRSTKLEDSAMYFCASRSTPTNTGELFFGEGSRLTVL.

This clone was counted a few times. DNA for the CDR3: TGTGCCAGCAGCCCCGTCGGGACAGTAAACACCGGGGAGCTGTTTTTT. Translating gives CASSPVGTVNTGELFF. This chain links TRBV27 with TRBJ2-2; 7 bases agree with TRBD1. Germline loops: CDR1 MNHEY, CDR2 SMNVEV (reference sequence). Trimming took 6 bases from V and 2 from J; bases not matched to a gene: 9. The CDR3 is 16 residues long.

This chain connects TRBV20-1 to TRBJ2-7, with unresolved D. Trimming shortened V by 3 bases and J by 4 bases, and 7 bases separated the two germline ends. In germline, CDR1 is DFQATT, CDR2 SNEGSKA (reference sequence). CDR3 length: 11 amino acids. CDR3 sequence reads: CSASIVYEQYF. In nucleotides, the CDR3 is TGCAGTGCTAGCATAGTTTACGAGCAGTACTTC.

The rearrangement links TRBV5-5 to TRBJ1-5; 8 positions agree with TRBD1. In germline, CDR1 is SGHKS, CDR2 YYEKEE (reference sequence). The trim removed 4 bases at V and 3 bases at J, leaving 6 bases unmatched. This CDR3 region has 15 residues. The DNA for the CDR3 is TGTGCCAGCAGCAAACTGGGACAGGTCAATCAGCCCCAGCATTTT. This gives the protein CASSKLGQVNQPQHF.

V usage is TRBV9 and J usage is TRBJ2-1; TRBD2 aligns across 11 bases. Germline lookup yields CDR1 SGDLS and CDR2 YYNGEE. This CDR3 is built from 16 residues. The ends lost 7 bases at V and 8 bases at J; junction bases unmatched: 14. As DNA, the CDR3 is TGTGCCAGCGCCCAGGGGGGAGGACTAGCGGGTCATGAGCAGTTCTTC. It translates to CASAQGGGLAGHEQFF.

The chain has TRBV7-9 and TRBJ1-4, with 7 bases identical to TRBD1. V was pared by 1 base and J by 3 bases, with 2 bases of the junction left unmatched. There are 15 residues in the CDR3. Per the germline V gene, CDR1 is SEHNR and CDR2 is FQNEAQ (reference sequence). The DNA for the CDR3 is TGTGCCAGCAGCTTAGGGGACAGAGCTAATGAAAAACTGTTTTTT. It is translated as CASSLGDRANEKLFF.

The chain couples TRBV19 to TRBJ1-5, with 10 bases that match TRBD1. V trimming: 5 bases; J trimming: 6 bases; junction bases outside the gene matches: 7. The CDR3 loop spans 15 amino acids. Per germline, CDR1 LNHDA and CDR2 SQIVND (reference sequence). CDR3 bases: TGTGCCAGTAGTTCCCAGACAGGGGGCTTTCAGCCCCAGCATTTT. Its protein product is CASSSQTGGFQPQHF. The full variable domain, its missing parts supplied by reference TRBV19 and TRBJ1-5, is DGGITQSPKYLFRKEGQNVTLSCEQNLNHDAMYWYRQDPGQGLRLIYYSQIVNDFQKGDIAEGYSVSREKKESFPLTVTSAQKNPTAFYLCASSSQTGGFQPQHFGDGTRLSIL.

Here the CDR3 DNA reads TGTGCCTGGAGCGGGGGGAGAGCCAACGTCCTGACTTTC. As protein: CAWSGGRANVLTF. This chain uses TRBV30 with TRBJ2-6, with 7 nucleotides matching TRBD2. The CDR3 covers 13 residues. J lost 7 bases, V lost 3 bases, and 3 bases had no gene match. CDR1 is GTSNPN, CDR2 SVGIG, per germline (reference sequence). The variable domain in full, completed from reference TRBV30 and TRBJ2-6, reads SQTIHQWPATLVQPVGSPLSLECTVEGTSNPNLYWYRQAAGRGLQLLFYSVGIGQISSEVPQNLSASRPQDRQFILSSKKLLLSDSGFYLCAWSGGRANVLTFGAGSRLTVL.

The CDR3 coding sequence is TGTGCCAGCAGTTTAGGCGGGGCCGTGTACAATCAGCCCCAGCATTTT. Translation: CASSLGGAVYNQPQHF. The rearrangement uses TRBV28 and TRBJ1-5, with D tentatively TRBD1 (5 bases). Germline assignment: CDR1 MDHEN and CDR2 SYDVKM. The CDR3 is 16 residues long. Between the trimmed V and J ends, which lost 2 bases and 3 bases, there was a span of 14 bases.

Only a few counts were recorded for this clone. The gene calls are TRBV2 and TRBJ1-1, with 10 positions matching TRBD1. Losses at the gene ends were 11 bases for V and 4 bases for J; bases not matched to a gene: 13. Germline V gene sequence: CDR1 SNHLY, CDR2 FYNNEI. This CDR3 has 15 amino acids. The CDR3 loop reads CAGQPGQGRGTEAFF. In DNA form, the CDR3 reads TGTGCCGGCCAACCGGGACAGGGGAGGGGCACTGAAGCTTTCTTT.

This sequence joins TRBV9 and TRBJ2-1; a possible D gene is TRBD2 (5 bases). Trimming pared 1 base from V and 10 bases from J, leaving 15 bases between. This CDR3 has 14 amino acids. Germline loops: CDR1 SGDLS, CDR2 YYNGEE. As DNA, the CDR3 is TGTGCCAGCAGCGTACGGTTAACTCAGCGGGAGCAGTTCTTC. It translates to CASSVRLTQREQFF.

The chain carries TRBV3-1 (or the pseudogene TRBV3-2) and TRBJ1-2; 7 positions agree with TRBD1. Trimming at V came to 1 base and at J to 4 bases, leaving 9 bases not matched to a gene. Germline CDR1 is LGHDT and CDR2 is YNNKEL (reference sequence). The CDR3 totals 16 residues. Written as DNA, the CDR3 is TGTGCCAGCAGCCAAGCGGACAGGCAGCCTATCTATGGCTACACCTTC. It codes for CASSQADRQPIYGYTF.